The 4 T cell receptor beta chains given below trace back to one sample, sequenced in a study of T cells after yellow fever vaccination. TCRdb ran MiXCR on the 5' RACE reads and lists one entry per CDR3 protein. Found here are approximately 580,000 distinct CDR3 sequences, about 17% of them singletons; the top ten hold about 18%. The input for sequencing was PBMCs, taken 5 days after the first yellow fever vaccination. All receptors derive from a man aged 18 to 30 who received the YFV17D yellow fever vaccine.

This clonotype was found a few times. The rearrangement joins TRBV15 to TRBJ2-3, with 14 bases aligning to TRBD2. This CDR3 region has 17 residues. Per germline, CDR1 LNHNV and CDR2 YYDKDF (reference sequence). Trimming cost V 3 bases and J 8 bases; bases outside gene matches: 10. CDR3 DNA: TGTGCCACCAGCAGTTTCGGACTAGCGGGGGGTTATGGTACGCAGTATTTT. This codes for CATSSFGLAGGYGTQYF. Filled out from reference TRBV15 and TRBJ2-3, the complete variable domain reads DAMVIQNPRYQVTQFGKPVTLSCSQTLNHNVMYWYQQKSSQAPKLLFHYYDKDFNNEADTPDNFQSRRPNTSFCFLDIRSPGLGDTAMYLCATSSFGLAGGYGTQYFGPGTRLTVL.

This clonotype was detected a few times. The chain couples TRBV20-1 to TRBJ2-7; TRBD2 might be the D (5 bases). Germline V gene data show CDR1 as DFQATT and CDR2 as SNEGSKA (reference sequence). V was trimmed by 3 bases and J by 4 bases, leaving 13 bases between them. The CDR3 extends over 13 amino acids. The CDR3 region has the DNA TGCAGTGCTAGTTCTAGCAGGCGGTACGAGCAGTACGTC. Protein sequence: CSASSSRRYEQYV.

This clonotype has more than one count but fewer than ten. CDR3 DNA: TGTGCCAGCAGCCCCGCCCCCTACGAGCAGTACTTC. This codes for CASSPAPYEQYF. The rearrangement uses TRBV7-9 and TRBJ2-7; D remains unclear. Germline V gives CDR1 SEHNR, CDR2 FQNEAQ (reference sequence). The CDR3 covers 12 residues. Trimming left V 5 bases short and J 2 bases short, with 7 bases between. Full variable domain (missing parts from reference TRBV7-9 and TRBJ2-7): DTGVSQNPRHKITKRGQNVTFRCDPISEHNRLYWYRQTLGQGPEFLTYFQNEAQLEKSRLLSDRFSAERPKGSFSTLEIQRTEQGDSAMYLCASSPAPYEQYFGPGTRLTVT.

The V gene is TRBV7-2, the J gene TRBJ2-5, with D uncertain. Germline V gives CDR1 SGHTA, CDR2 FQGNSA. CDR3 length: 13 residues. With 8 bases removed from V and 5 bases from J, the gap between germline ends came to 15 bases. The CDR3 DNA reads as TGTGCCAGCGGGGAAGTTATGGGGGAGACCCAGTACTTC. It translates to CASGEVMGETQYF. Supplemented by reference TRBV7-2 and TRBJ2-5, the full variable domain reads GAGVSQSPSNKVTEKGKDVELRCDPISGHTALYWYRQSLGQGLEFLIYFQGNSAPDKSGLPSDRFSAERTGGSVSTLTIQRTQQEDSAVYLCASGEVMGETQYFGPGTRLLVL.